The entry below describes one T cell receptor (beta chain). Its antigen remains undetermined. No much larger clone exists at a distance of one base, and base qualities are not known. For CDR1 and CDR2, the germline V gene (reference sequence) lists SEHNR and FQNEAQ. Inclusive of the bounding cysteine and phenylalanine, the CDR3 is 17 residues long. Solely the CDR3 DNA is kept, with 51 bases framed from the first base. Trimming accounts for 8 bases at V and 1 base at J, while the number of junction bases matched to no gene is 14. The CDR3 regions of human TCRbeta chains were analyzed by immunosequencing. The study's processing was this. Repertoire TCRs were matched against a reference library of SARS-CoV-2-specific TCRs generated with the MIRA antigen-specificity platform. Breadth meant the fraction of unique TCRs that were SARS-CoV-2-associated, whereas depth meant the fraction of total T cells that were SARS-CoV-2-associated. Each spike-specific TCR was assigned to its reactive spike region and to a CD4 or CD8 class using the MIRA data. Log10-transformed breadth and depth values were compared by one-way ANOVA with Sidak's multiple comparisons tests. Here the immuneACCESS table is served through TCRdb, limited to in-frame sequences with V and J called. Missing clones are a known gap in these copies; in checked studies unresolved V genes cover under half, and the rest lacks a known reason. That table gives V, J and clone size, and the DNA gave D and trimming. This sample is represented by about 180,000 clones; around nine tenths of them were singletons. Around 3% of the sample is in the top ten clones.

This sample is part of a study of T cell responses to AZD1222 COVID-19 vaccine (dated by TCRdb to the early 2020s). Study-wide context: Because spike-specific TCR depth and breadth did not differ between the two schedules, AZD1222 recipients who got a second dose at roughly 4 weeks were pooled with those who got a second dose at roughly 12 weeks. Enrollment into the trials was organized by age into subgroups of 18-55, 56-69 and 70-plus years, and those subgroups contained roughly 150, 30 and 60 TCR-sequenced participants, respectively. TCR sequencing covered 230 or so trial participants: 200 to 220 given two doses of AZD1222 and about 26 given two doses of MenACWY control vaccine. On the study overall, not on this receptor specifically: A significant rise in spike-specific TCR breadth and depth was observed after two AZD1222 doses relative to day 0 and relative to MenACWY recipients. The 56-69-year group was small, and its depth increase did not reach significance, likely because of low power. Vaccine-associated CD4 TCRs spanned the whole spike protein, with dominant responses in regions 160-218 and 743-854. Because no day 14 peak-response samples were available, the repertoires could be characterized only after the peak T cell response. Conclusions about previously exposed vaccinees are limited because only five to seven AZD1222 recipients were SARS-CoV-2 seropositive at baseline. Epitopes outside the regions mutated in the B.1.351 and B.1.1.7 variants were reportedly recognized by nearly half of the unique spike-specific TCRs. Participants were mostly white British and included more females than males, and it was suggested by the authors that clonal diversity may have been underestimated.

Taken with the paper, the label for time point translates to: baseline before first vaccination. The vaccinee samples were drawn from two UK trials, COV001 and COV002, one of which was a single-blind randomized controlled phase 2/3 trial testing AZD1222 (ChAdOx1 nCoV-19) in healthy adults. For TCRbeta chain sequencing, PBMC samples from trial participants were taken at day 0 and at day 28 after the second dose. Rearrangement joined TRBV7-9 to TRBJ2-1; TRBD2 aligns with 7 central bases. The sequencing used peripheral blood, collected on day 0 of AZD1222 vaccination. This receptor was taken from an adult in good health. The DNA is as follows: TGTGCCAGCGACTTGCGGGAGAGCGGGACTTCCTACAATGAGCAGTTCTTC. It is translated as CASDLRESGTSYNEQFF.